This T cell receptor beta chain was recovered during a study of shared clonotypes between healthy human individuals. The CD4+ fraction was divided into a CD45RA+ naive subset and a CD45RA-negative memory subset. A word on this clone: Antigen: not known.

Genomic DNA of each subset was evenly split across several immunoSEQ plates. Produced via immunoSEQ multiplex PCR; TCRdb's table is partial and in-frame only. The repertoire consists of about a million clones, with about 75% occurring once and the leading ten covering approximately 1.5%. Points from the study as a whole: Lower generation probabilities were found for non-shared clonotypes than for those shared by all four donors.

The origin of this receptor is a man aged 18 to 30 in good health. Material for sequencing was memory CD4+ T cells sorted from blood. Subset: CD45RA-negative fraction.

CDR3 bases: TGTGCCAGCAGCTTAATGGCTGTGCGGGGACAGGGGGACAATACGCAGTATTTT. Translated, it gives CASSLMAVRGQGDNTQYF. The chain recombines TRBV7-3 with TRBJ2-3, with 11 bases aligning to TRBD1. CDR1 is SGHTA, CDR2 FQGTGA, per germline. Unmatched junction bases numbered 13, after V lost 1 base and J lost 7 bases. The CDR3 has 18 residues.